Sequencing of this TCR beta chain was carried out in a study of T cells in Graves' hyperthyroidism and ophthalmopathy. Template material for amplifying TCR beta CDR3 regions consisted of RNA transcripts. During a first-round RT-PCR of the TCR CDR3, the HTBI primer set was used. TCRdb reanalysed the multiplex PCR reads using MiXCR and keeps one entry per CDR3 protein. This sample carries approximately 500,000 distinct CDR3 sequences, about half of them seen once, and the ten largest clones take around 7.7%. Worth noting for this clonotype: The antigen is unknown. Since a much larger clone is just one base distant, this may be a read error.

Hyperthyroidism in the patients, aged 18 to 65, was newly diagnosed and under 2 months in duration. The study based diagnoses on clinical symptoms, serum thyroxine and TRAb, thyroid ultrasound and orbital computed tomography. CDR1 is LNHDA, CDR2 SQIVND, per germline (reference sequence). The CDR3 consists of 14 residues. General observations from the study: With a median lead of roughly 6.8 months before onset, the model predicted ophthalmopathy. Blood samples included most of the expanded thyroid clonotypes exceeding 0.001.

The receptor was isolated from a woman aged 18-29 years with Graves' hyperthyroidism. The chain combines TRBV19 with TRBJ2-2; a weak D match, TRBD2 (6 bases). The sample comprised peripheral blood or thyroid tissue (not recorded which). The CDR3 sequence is CASSIGGNTGGLFF. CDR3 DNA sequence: TGTGCCAGTAGTATAGGGGGGAACACCGGGGGGCTGTTTTTT. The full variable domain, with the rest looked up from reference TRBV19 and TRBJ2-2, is DGGITQSPKYLFRKEGQNVTLSCEQNLNHDAMYWYRQDPGQGLRLIYYSQIVNDFQKGDIAEGYSVSREKKESFPLTVTSAQKNPTAFYLCASSIGGNTGGLFFGEGSRLTVL.